This T cell receptor beta chain originates from a study of neoadjuvant nivolumab and ipilimumab in lung cancer. Findings of the study overall: Resected-tumor TCR richness correlated positively with pretherapy blood richness. TCR richness and clonality were higher in tumors than adjacent uninvolved lung. Only two of four nivolumab-treated tumors gained richness and clonality by surgery.

Libraries were prepared by immunoSEQ multiplex PCR; TCRdb keeps only in-frame clonotypes and omits some of them. Of about 18,000 clones detected, 60% to 85% appear once; the ten largest clones hold 9%. Worth noting for this clone: No antigen is known for it.

The CDR3 runs 13 residues. The germline CDR1 and CDR2 sequences are MGHDK and SYGVNS. The V and J ends lost 4 bases and 10 bases respectively, with 14 bases between them. This receptor was identified in an adult with non-small cell lung cancer. The source material was tumor tissue, sampled after neoadjuvant nivolumab, alone or with ipilimumab, at or shortly before surgery. This chain uses TRBV25-1 with TRBJ2-1, with D possibly being TRBD2 (5 bases). The CDR3 here is CASSARGSGEQFF. The CDR3 region has the DNA TGTGCCAGCAGTGCCAGAGGGTCCGGGGAGCAGTTCTTC.